This T cell receptor beta chain derives from a study of shared clonotypes between healthy human individuals. Whole-study context: CD4 naive cells filled three plates per donor, CD4 memory three, CD8 naive two and CD8 memory one. Notes on the study in general: Clonotypes not shared had lower generation probabilities than those common to all four donors. Clonotype sharing among donors likely depends on sequencing depth.

The sorted-subset replicate PCRs were given about 200 ng DNA, which is 31,000 or so T cell genomes. Assay: immunoSEQ multiplex PCR; the TCRdb copy retains only in-frame clones and omits some. The table lists about 1,900,000 clones, just under 95% of them singletons. CD45RO-negative, CCR7-positively selected cells formed the naive CD8 fraction, excluding terminally differentiated effector memory CD45RA+ cells. Deletions cut 0 bases from V and 6 bases from J, with 10 bases between. Looked up from germline, CDR1 is MNHEY and CDR2 is SVGAGI. This CDR3 comprises 14 residues. This clone was seen only once. What it binds is not known.

This TCR was sampled from a man between 18 and 35 years old in good health. V gene TRBV6-5 combines with J gene TRBJ2-3, with unresolved D. Sequencing was performed on naive CD8+ T cells sorted from blood. The CDR3 loop is CASSYSPRADTQYF. In DNA form, the CDR3 reads TGTGCCAGCAGTTACTCCCCCCGGGCTGATACGCAGTATTTT.